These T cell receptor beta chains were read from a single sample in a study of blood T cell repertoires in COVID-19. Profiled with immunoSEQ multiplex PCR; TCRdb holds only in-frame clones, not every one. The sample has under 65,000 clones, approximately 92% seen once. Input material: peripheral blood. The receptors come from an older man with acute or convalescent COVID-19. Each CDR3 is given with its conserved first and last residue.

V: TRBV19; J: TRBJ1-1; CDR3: CASSIDGANTEAFF
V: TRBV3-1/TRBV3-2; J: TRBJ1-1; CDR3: CASSRGASNTEAFF
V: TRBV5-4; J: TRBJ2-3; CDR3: CASSLEGVRTDTQYF
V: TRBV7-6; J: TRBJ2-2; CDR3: CASSLVVPPNTGELFF
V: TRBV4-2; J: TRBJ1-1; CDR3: CASSQDGTGAGTEAFF
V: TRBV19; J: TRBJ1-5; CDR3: CASSGDSGQGINQPQHF
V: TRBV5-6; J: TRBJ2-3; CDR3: CASSLQPDTQYF
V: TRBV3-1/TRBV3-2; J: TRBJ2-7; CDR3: CASSLNVGTGLYEQYF
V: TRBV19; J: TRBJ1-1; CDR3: CASSPIGIGENTEAFF
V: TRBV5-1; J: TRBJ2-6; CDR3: CASSSGQLPEGANVLTF
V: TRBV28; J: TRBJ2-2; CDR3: CASSYDRANTGELFF
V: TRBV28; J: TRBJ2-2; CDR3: CASSLLMGERVTGELFF
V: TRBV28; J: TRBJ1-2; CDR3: CASALQGAHGYTF
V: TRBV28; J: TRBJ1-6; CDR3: CASSFSIPNSPLHF
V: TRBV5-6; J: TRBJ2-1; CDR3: CASSRTSGGSYNEQFF
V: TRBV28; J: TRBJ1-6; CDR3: CASSPSDRRANSPLHF
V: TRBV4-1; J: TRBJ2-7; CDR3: CASSQDTSGPYEQYF
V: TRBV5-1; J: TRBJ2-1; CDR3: CASSSPSGVGNEQFF
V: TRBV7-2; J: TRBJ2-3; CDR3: CASSLARTGTSDTQYF
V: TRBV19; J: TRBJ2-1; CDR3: CASSNSGGTYNEQFF
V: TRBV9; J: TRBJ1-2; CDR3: CASSVADSSYGYTF
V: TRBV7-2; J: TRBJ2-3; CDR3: CASSPRVTDTQYF
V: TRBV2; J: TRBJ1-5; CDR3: CASSLGNQPQHF
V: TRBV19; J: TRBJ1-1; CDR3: CASSSVAGSVAEAFF
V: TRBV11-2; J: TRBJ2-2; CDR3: CASSRTAGARGTGELFF
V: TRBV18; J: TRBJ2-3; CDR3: CASSPRDRVADTQYF
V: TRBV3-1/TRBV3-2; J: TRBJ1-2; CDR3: CASSQDFRSYGYTF
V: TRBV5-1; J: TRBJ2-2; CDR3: CASSLNGANTGELFF
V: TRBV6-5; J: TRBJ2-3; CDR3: CASSYSGQSTDTQYF
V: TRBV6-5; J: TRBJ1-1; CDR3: CASSFGHDTEAFF
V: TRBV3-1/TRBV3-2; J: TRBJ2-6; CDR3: CASEVSGANVLTF
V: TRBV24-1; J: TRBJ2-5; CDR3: CATSNTRGYKETQYF
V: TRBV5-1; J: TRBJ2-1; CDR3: CASSLIQATNEQFF
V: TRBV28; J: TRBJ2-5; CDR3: CASSIGLPQETQYF
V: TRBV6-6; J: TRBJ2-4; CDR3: CASRPGQGVQYF
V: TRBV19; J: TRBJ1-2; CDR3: CASMQGLYGYTF
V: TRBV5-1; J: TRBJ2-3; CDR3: CASSLTGDVTDTQYF
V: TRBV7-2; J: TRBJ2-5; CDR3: CASSPTAPIETQYF
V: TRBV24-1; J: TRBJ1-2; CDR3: CATSEGTGPITNYGYTF
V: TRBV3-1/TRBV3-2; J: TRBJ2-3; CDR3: CASSPPAGTGGTQYF
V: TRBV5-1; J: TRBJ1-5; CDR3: CASSLQGESNQPQHF
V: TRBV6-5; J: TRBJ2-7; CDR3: CASIQGSGLHEQYF
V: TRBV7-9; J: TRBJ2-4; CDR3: CASSLEGPKNIQYF
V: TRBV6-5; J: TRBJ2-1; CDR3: CASTASGGVNEQFF
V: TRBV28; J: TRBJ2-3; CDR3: CASSPQGQGATDTQYF
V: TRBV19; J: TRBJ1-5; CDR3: CASSIEEGANQPQHF
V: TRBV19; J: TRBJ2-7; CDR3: CASSIDTRRDWPYEQYF
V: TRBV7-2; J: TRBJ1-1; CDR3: CASSLTRGPGNTEAFF
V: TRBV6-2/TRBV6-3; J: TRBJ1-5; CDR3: CASSLAGSNQPQHF
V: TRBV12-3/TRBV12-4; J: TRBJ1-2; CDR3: CASSYDSDYGYTF
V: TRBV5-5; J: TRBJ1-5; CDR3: CASSLVGDNQPQHF
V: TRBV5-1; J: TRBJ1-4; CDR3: CASSSGAGMVDEKLFF
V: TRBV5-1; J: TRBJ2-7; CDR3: CASSLDSRGYEQYF
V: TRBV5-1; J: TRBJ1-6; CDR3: CASSLGQGFSPLHF